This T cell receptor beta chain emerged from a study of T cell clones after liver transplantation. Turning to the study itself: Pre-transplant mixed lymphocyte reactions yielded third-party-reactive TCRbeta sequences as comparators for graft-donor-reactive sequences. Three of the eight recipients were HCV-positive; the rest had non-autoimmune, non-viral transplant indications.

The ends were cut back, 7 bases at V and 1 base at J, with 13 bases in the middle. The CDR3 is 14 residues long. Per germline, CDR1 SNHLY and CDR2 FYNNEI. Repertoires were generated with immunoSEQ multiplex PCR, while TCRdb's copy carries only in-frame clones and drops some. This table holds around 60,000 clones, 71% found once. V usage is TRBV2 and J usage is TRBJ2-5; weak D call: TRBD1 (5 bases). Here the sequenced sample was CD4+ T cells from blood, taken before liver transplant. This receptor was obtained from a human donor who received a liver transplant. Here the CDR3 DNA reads TGTGCCAGCACTATAGTCAGGGTCCAAGAGACCCAGTACTTC. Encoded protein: CASTIVRVQETQYF.